This TCR beta chain was recovered during a study of blood T cell repertoires in COVID-19. Across the whole study: In each case, the material was cDNA or gDNA derived from T cells, B-cell-depleted T cells, or PBMCs.

Profiling relied on immunoSEQ multiplex PCR, and the TCRdb table lists in-frame clones only, not all of them. The repertoire consists of around 300,000 clones, with under 90% occurring once and the leading ten covering 0.85% to 1%. Germline-derived CDR1 and CDR2 are SGDLS and YYNGEE. The CDR3 extends over 14 amino acids. Trimming cost V 1 base and J 4 bases, with 8 bases left between them. V gene TRBV9 combines with J gene TRBJ1-4; D is unresolved. The source is a woman aged 40 to 49 who had recovered from COVID-19. The sample consisted of peripheral blood. CDR3 protein: CASSVSSVNEKLFF. CDR3 nucleotides: TGTGCCAGCAGCGTATCCTCGGTTAATGAAAAACTGTTTTTT.